A single sample gave rise to the 14 T cell receptor beta chains below, sequenced in a study of T cells in Graves' hyperthyroidism and ophthalmopathy. Using RNA transcripts as the source, TCR beta CDR3 regions were amplified. When the TCR CDR3 underwent first-round RT-PCR, the HTBI primer set was used. Each CDR3 protein is one row after TCRdb ran MiXCR on the multiplex PCR reads. The table has a few hundred thousand distinct CDR3 sequences, approximately 25% seen once. Sequenced sample: blood. The source is a man aged 50-59 years with Graves' hyperthyroidism.

The chain couples TRBV10-3 to TRBJ2-3; 9 bases line up with TRBD2. Germline V gives CDR1 ENHRY, CDR2 SYGVKD. The CDR3 contains 15 residues. Trimming took 5 bases from V and 2 from J; bases not matched to a gene: 5. The CDR3: CAISSGLAFTDTQYF. CDR3 DNA sequence: TGTGCCATCAGTTCAGGACTAGCGTTCACAGATACGCAGTATTTT.

The gene calls are TRBV2 and TRBJ2-5; D is undetermined. CDR3 length: 14 residues. The ends were cut back, 7 bases at V and 2 bases at J, with 14 bases in the middle. Germline CDR1 SNHLY, CDR2 FYNNEI. In DNA, the CDR3 is TGTGCCAGCAATGTCGAGACTCTACAAGAGACCCAGTACTTC. Translating gives CASNVETLQETQYF.

This clonotype was counted at least ten times. The chain uses TRBV7-6 and TRBJ2-5, with D possibly TRBD1 on 5 matching bases. V lost 2 bases, J lost 5 bases, and 12 bases lay in between. The CDR3 covers 14 residues. From germline, CDR1 is SGHVS and CDR2 FNYEAQ. The CDR3 coding sequence is TGTGCCAGCAGCTTAACGGACATTCGGGAGACCCAGTACTTC. This codes for CASSLTDIRETQYF.

The chain uses TRBV4-2 and TRBJ2-5; D is ambiguous. This CDR3 spans 15 amino acids. Germline V gene data show CDR1 as LGHNA and CDR2 as YNFKEQ. Trimming pared 0 bases from V and 1 base from J, leaving 9 bases between. The CDR3 nucleotides are TGTGCCAGCAGCCAAGAGGCGATTCTCCAAGAGACCCAGTACTTC. It translates to CASSQEAILQETQYF.

The genes are TRBV27 and TRBJ2-3; 14 bases line up with TRBD2. The trim removed 6 bases at V and 1 base at J, leaving 3 bases unmatched. Germline V gene lookup returns CDR1 MNHEY and CDR2 SMNVEV (reference sequence). The CDR3 runs to 16 residues. CDR3 amino acids: CASRPGLAGGTDTQYF. The CDR3 region has the DNA TGTGCCAGCAGGCCGGGACTAGCGGGGGGCACAGATACGCAGTATTTT.

The chain combines TRBV12-3 or TRBV12-4 with TRBJ2-1; possibly TRBD2 for D (5 bases). This CDR3 comprises 16 residues. V lost 7 bases, J lost 1 base, and 17 bases lay in between. CDR3 loop: CASINRRERSYNEQFF. CDR3 DNA sequence: TGTGCCAGCATTAACCGAAGGGAGAGGTCCTACAATGAGCAGTTCTTC.

This clonotype was counted ten times or more. V is TRBV2 and J is TRBJ2-3, with 9 bases fitting TRBD2. The germline V gene encodes CDR1 SNHLY and CDR2 FYNNEI. This CDR3 has 14 residues. The V and J ends lost 8 bases and 3 bases, in that order; junction bases with no gene match: 6. The CDR3 DNA sequence: TGTGCCAGCGATAGCGGGAGTAGGACAGATACGCAGTATTTT. Its protein product is CASDSGSRTDTQYF.

The V gene is TRBV20-1, the J gene TRBJ2-1; 9 nucleotides line up with TRBD2. Germline V gene lookup returns CDR1 DFQATT and CDR2 SNEGSKA (reference sequence). V lost 7 bases, J lost 9 bases, and 7 bases stayed unmatched. This CDR3 is built from 12 residues. The CDR3 spells CSVWVSGSEQFF. Here the CDR3 DNA reads TGCAGTGTTTGGGTTAGCGGGAGTGAGCAGTTCTTC.

This clonotype was observed at least ten times. The chain uses TRBV11-3 and TRBJ2-1; D may be TRBD2 (6 bases). Trimming removed 5 bases from V and 5 bases from J, with 16 bases in between. Germline V gene data show CDR1 as SGHNT and CDR2 as YENEEA. There are 15 residues in the CDR3. This CDR3 reads CASSITMGLNNEQFF. The CDR3 DNA sequence: TGTGCCAGCAGCATTACGATGGGACTGAACAATGAGCAGTTCTTC.

This clonotype was detected a few times. The chain uses TRBV18 and TRBJ1-5; TRBD1 matches at 8 bases. With V trimmed by 5 bases and J by 2 bases, 2 bases remained unmatched. The CDR3 consists of 14 residues. The V gene's germline CDR1 is KGHSH and CDR2 LQKENI. The CDR3 bases are TGTGCCAGCTCATCGGACAGGGGCAATCAGCCCCAGCATTTT. Its protein is CASSSDRGNQPQHF. The full variable domain, rest sourced from reference TRBV18 and TRBJ1-5, is NAGVMQNPRHLVRRRGQEARLRCSPMKGHSHVYWYRQLPEEGLKFMVYLQKENIIDESGMPKERFSAEFPKEGPSILRIQQVVRGDSAAYFCASSSDRGNQPQHFGDGTRLSIL.

For the CDR3, the DNA is TGTGCCAGCCGTAGCGGGATAAGCACAGATACGCAGTATTTT. Amino acid sequence: CASRSGISTDTQYF. V is TRBV2 and J is TRBJ2-3; 8 bases are shared with TRBD2. Germline V lookup: CDR1 SNHLY, CDR2 FYNNEI. The CDR3 spans 14 residues. The V segment lost 8 bases and the J segment 0 bases; nucleotides outside the gene matches: 4.

A few counts support this clonotype. The chain links TRBV5-5 to TRBJ2-3; TRBD1 matches at 9 bases. Germline V gene lookup returns CDR1 SGHKS and CDR2 YYEKEE (reference sequence). V trimming: 3 bases; J trimming: 2 bases; junction bases outside the gene matches: 7. The CDR3 runs to 16 residues. CDR3 in amino acids: CASSWRTGANTDTQYF. CDR3 DNA sequence: TGTGCCAGCAGCTGGAGGACAGGGGCCAACACAGATACGCAGTATTTT.

The rearrangement uses TRBV6-1 and TRBJ1-1; tentatively, D is TRBD1 (6 bases). Germline V lookup: CDR1 MNHNS, CDR2 SASEGT. The CDR3 is 13 amino acids. V lost 5 bases and J 4 bases, leaving 11 bases between the germline ends. The CDR3 sequence is CASSHRASTEAFF. CDR3 bases: TGTGCCAGCAGTCACAGGGCCTCCACTGAAGCTTTCTTT.

This clonotype was counted between two and nine times. The DNA for the CDR3 is TGTGCCAGTAGCCAGAAGACCACTGAAGCTTTCTTT. It yields the protein CASSQKTTEAFF. The chain joins TRBV19 to TRBJ1-1, with no clear D. The CDR3 spans 12 residues. CDR1 and CDR2 from the germline V gene are LNHDA and SQIVND (reference sequence). Deletions cut 6 bases from V and 4 bases from J, with 9 bases between.